The clone carrying this T cell receptor (beta chain) was observed a few times. The data were taken from a study of cytotoxic CD8 clonotypes in ibrutinib-treated CLL. V trimming: 0 bases; J trimming: 7 bases; junction bases outside the gene matches: 9. CDR1 is LGHNA, CDR2 YNFKEQ, per germline. CDR3 length: 15 amino acids. Sequencing was performed with immunoSEQ multiplex PCR; in TCRdb, only in-frame clones are kept and a portion is missing. The sample includes more than 12,000 clones, about 60% seen only once; the top ten take about an eighth. Sample: PBMCs, taken before ibrutinib treatment. The TCR was taken from a human donor with chronic lymphocytic leukemia. This chain uses TRBV4-2 with TRBJ2-7, with 7 nucleotides matching TRBD2. The DNA of the CDR3 is TGTGCCAGCAGCCAAGATGTCCAGGGAGGGTGGGAGCAGTACGTC. This gives the protein CASSQDVQGGWEQYV.